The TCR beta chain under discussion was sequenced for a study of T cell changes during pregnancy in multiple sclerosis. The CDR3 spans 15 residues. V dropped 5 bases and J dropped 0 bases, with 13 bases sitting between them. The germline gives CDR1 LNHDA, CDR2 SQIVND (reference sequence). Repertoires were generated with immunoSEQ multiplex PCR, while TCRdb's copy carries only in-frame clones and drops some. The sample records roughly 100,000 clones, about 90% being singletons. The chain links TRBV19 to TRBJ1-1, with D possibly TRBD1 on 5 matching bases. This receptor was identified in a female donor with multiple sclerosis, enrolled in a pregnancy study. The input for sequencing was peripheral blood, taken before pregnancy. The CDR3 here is CASSPGGVMNTEAFF. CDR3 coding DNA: TGTGCCAGTAGTCCCGGGGGAGTCATGAACACTGAAGCTTTCTTT. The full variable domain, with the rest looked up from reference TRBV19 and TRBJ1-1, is DGGITQSPKYLFRKEGQNVTLSCEQNLNHDAMYWYRQDPGQGLRLIYYSQIVNDFQKGDIAEGYSVSREKKESFPLTVTSAQKNPTAFYLCASSPGGVMNTEAFFGQGTRLTVV.